The source of this T cell receptor (beta chain) is a study of cytomegalovirus exposure and HLA in healthy donors. Study overall: Earlier findings included over 90 million unique TCR beta sequences obtained from about 179 million T cells.

Whole-study results and caveats: Differences between HLA loci emerged in a later analysis of TCR association rates, with DRB1 most and HLA-C fewest. Reported results showed that the classifier diagnosed cytomegalovirus status with high specificity and sensitivity.

PCR amplification relied on 60 Vbeta primers (plus 13 Jbeta primers). Only in-frame clones appear in the TCRdb table, and some are missing; sequencing was by immunoSEQ multiplex PCR. The data contain some 140,000 clones, approximately 80% of them singletons. As regards this clone: Its antigen remains unidentified.

The CDR3 spans 14 residues. V was clipped by 6 bases and J by 5 bases; unmatched bases: 9. CDR1 and CDR2 from the germline V gene are LNHDA and SQIVND (reference sequence). The chain carries TRBV19 and TRBJ2-7, with 8 bases aligning to TRBD2. Sequenced sample: PBMCs. The clonotype was recovered from a man in his forties in good health and CMV-seronegative. The CDR3: CASSNGVAGNEQYF. The CDR3, as DNA: TGTGCCAGTAGCAACGGGGTAGCGGGAAACGAGCAGTACTTC.